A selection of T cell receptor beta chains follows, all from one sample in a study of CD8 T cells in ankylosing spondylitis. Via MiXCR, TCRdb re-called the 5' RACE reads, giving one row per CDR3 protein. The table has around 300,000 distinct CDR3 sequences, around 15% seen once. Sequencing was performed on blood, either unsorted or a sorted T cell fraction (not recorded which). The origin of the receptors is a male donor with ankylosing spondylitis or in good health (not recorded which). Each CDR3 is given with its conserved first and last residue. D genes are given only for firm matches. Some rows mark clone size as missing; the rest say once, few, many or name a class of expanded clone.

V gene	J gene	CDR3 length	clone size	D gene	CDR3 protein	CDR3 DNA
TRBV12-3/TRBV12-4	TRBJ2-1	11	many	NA	CASRSRGEQFF	TGTGCCAGCAGGTCCCGGGGTGAGCAGTTCTTC
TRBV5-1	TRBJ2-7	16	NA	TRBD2	CASSLVTSGVSYEQYF	TGCGCCAGCAGCTTGGTGACTAGCGGGGTCTCCTACGAGCAGTACTTC
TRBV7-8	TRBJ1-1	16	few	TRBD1	CASSLGTGFTGAEAFF	TGTGCCAGCAGCTTAGGGACAGGGTTTACTGGCGCTGAAGCTTTCTTT
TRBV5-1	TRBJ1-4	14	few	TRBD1	CASSWGQGVEKLFF	TGCGCCAGCAGCTGGGGACAGGGGGTCGAAAAACTGTTTTTT
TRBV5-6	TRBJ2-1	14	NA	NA	CASSPLASYNEQFF	TGTGCCAGCAGCCCTCTAGCGTCCTACAATGAGCAGTTCTTC
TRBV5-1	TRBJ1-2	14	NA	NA	CASSLGATSYGYTF	TGCGCCAGCAGCTTGGGAGCGACCTCGTATGGCTACACCTTC
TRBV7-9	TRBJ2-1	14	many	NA	CASSLARDYNEQFF	TGTGCCAGCAGCTTAGCGCGGGACTACAATGAGCAGTTCTTC
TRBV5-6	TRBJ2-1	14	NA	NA	CASSRGEGQAEQFF	TGTGCCAGCAGCAGGGGGGAGGGTCAAGCTGAGCAGTTCTTC
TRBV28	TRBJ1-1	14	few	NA	CASSLAGPSTEAFF	TGTGCCAGCAGTTTAGCAGGGCCCAGCACTGAAGCTTTCTTT
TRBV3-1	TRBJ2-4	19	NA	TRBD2	CASSQGTLAVSSAKNIQYF	TGTGCCAGCAGCCAAGGCACACTAGCGGTTTCCTCGGCCAAAAACATTCAGTACTTC
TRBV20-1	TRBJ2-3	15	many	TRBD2	CSARAGTSDSDTQYF	TGCAGTGCTAGAGCCGGGACTAGCGATTCGGATACGCAGTATTTT
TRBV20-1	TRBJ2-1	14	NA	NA	CSPAGGQGSNEQFF	TGCAGTCCGGCTGGGGGCCAGGGATCCAATGAGCAGTTCTTC
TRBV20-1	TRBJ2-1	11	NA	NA	CSASTGSEQFF	TGCAGTGCTTCCACAGGGAGTGAGCAGTTCTTC
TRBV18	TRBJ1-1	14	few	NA	CASSPRREGTEAFF	TGTGCCAGCTCACCCCGTCGGGAGGGCACTGAAGCTTTCTTT
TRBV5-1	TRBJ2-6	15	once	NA	CASSFLPPGANVLTF	TGCGCCAGCAGCTTCCTACCCCCTGGGGCCAACGTCCTGACTTTC
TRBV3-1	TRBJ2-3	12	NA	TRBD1	CASSQEGTARYF	TGTGCCAGCAGCCAAGAGGGGACAGCCAGGTATTTT